This T cell receptor beta chain was identified in a study of blood T cell repertoires in COVID-19. Study-wide background: COVID-19 samples, acute and convalescent, were from the United States, Italy and Spain. T cells, B-cell-depleted T cells, or PBMCs provided the cDNA or gDNA that served as material.

Original analysis: Amplification of reference gene primers was used by the study to estimate nucleated cell counts. Clones were read by immunoSEQ multiplex PCR, and TCRdb kept only the in-frame ones, dropping some. V and J calls and clone size are given by that table; D and trimming were obtained from the DNA. The sample contains approximately 230,000 clones, 65% to 85% of which appear only once. The germline gives CDR1 SGHRS, CDR2 YFSETQ. V was clipped by 4 bases and J by 3 bases; unmatched bases: 18. The CDR3 is 18 residues long. The chain employs TRBV5-1 and TRBJ1-2; 7 bases line up with TRBD1. What was sequenced was peripheral blood. The TCR comes from a woman aged 40 to 50 with active or convalescent COVID-19. The DNA of the CDR3 is TGCGCCAGCAGCCCCACCACCTCAGACAGGGTGCGGGACTATGGCTACACCTTC. Its protein product is CASSPTTSDRVRDYGYTF.